This passage covers 18 T cell receptor beta chains from one sample sequenced in a study of monozygotic twins with inflammatory bowel disease. TCRdb reanalyzed the 5' RACE reads and collapses them to one entry per CDR3 protein, without DNA. The record lists around 99,000 distinct CDR3 sequences, of which the ten most abundant hold around 12%. The specimen was blood. Every receptor here comes from a human donor with ulcerative colitis or Crohn's disease, or a healthy co-twin of an affected twin (not recorded which).

The chain couples TRBV5-1 to TRBJ2-7; with no DNA, the TCRdb D assignment of TRBD1 cannot be verified. The CDR3 has 14 residues. Germline-derived CDR1 and CDR2 are SGHRS and YFSETQ. The CDR3: CASSPGQLSYEQYF.

V usage is TRBV7-9 and J usage is TRBJ2-7; TCRdb's D gene call, TRBD1, goes unchecked for lack of DNA. The CDR3 consists of 14 residues. The germline V gene has CDR1 SEHNR and CDR2 FQNEAQ (reference sequence). The CDR3: CASSLTGIVYEQYF.

V usage is TRBV10-3 and J usage is TRBJ2-1; as DNA is missing, the TRBD1 call by TCRdb cannot be tested. The CDR3 covers 16 residues. Germline CDR1 and CDR2: ENHRY and SYGVKD. The CDR3 here is CAISAARGSSYNEQFF.

The chain uses TRBV7-2 and TRBJ2-1; absent DNA, TCRdb's TRBD2 call cannot be checked. There are 16 residues in the CDR3. Germline V gives CDR1 SGHTA, CDR2 FQGNSA. CDR3: CASSSPRLAPYNEQFF. The full variable domain, rest sourced from reference TRBV7-2 and TRBJ2-1, is GAGVSQSPSNKVTEKGKDVELRCDPISGHTALYWYRQSLGQGLEFLIYFQGNSAPDKSGLPSDRFSAERTGGSVSTLTIQRTQQEDSAVYLCASSSPRLAPYNEQFFGPGTRLTVL.

The J gene is TRBJ1-1, the V gene TRBV28. The CDR3 covers 12 residues. Germline CDR1 reads MDHEN; CDR2 reads SYDVKM. This chain's CDR3 is CASSPTGFSAFF.

CDR3 loop: CASSVTIPTDTQYF. This chain uses TRBV5-6 with TRBJ2-3. From germline, CDR1 is SGHDT and CDR2 YYEEEE. The CDR3 runs 14 residues.

V and J are TRBV5-1 and TRBJ2-7; TCRdb returns TRBD1, unconfirmable since there is no DNA. In germline, CDR1 is SGHRS, CDR2 YFSETQ. The CDR3 has 15 residues. The CDR3 is CASSPEPGQAYEQYF.

The chain employs TRBV12-3 or TRBV12-4 and TRBJ1-4; checking the TCRdb D call of TRBD1 is not possible without DNA. The CDR3 is 16 residues long. The CDR3 loop reads CASSLDYGGGNEKLFF.

The chain combines TRBV5-6 with TRBJ2-7; without DNA, the TCRdb call of TRBD2 cannot be checked. Looked up from germline, CDR1 is SGHDT and CDR2 is YYEEEE. This CDR3 is 16 amino acids long. The CDR3: CASSLELAGGWGEQYF. The variable domain in full, completed from reference TRBV5-6 and TRBJ2-7, reads DAGVTQSPTHLIKTRGQQVTLRCSPKSGHDTVSWYQQALGQGPQFIFQYYEEEERQRGNFPDRFSGHQFPNYSSELNVNALLLGDSALYLCASSLELAGGWGEQYFGPGTRLTVT.

The rearrangement joins TRBV5-1 to TRBJ1-4; lacking DNA, the TRBD1 call made by TCRdb goes unchecked. The V gene's germline CDR1 is SGHRS and CDR2 YFSETQ. The CDR3 contains 15 residues. CDR3 region: CASSLDRPGDEKLFF. The variable domain in full, with the rest retrieved from reference TRBV5-1 and TRBJ1-4, is KAGVTQTPRYLIKTRGQQVTLSCSPISGHRSVSWYQQTPGQGLQFLFEYFSETQRNKGNFPGRFSGRQFSNSRSEMNVSTLELGDSALYLCASSLDRPGDEKLFFGSGTQLSVL.

The chain links TRBV20-1 to TRBJ1-3. The CDR3 sequence is 13 residues long. Germline V CDR1 and CDR2: DFQATT, SNEGSKA (reference sequence). The chain's CDR3 is CSASAASGNTIYF.

The chain carries TRBV7-2 and TRBJ2-3; TCRdb's D call, TRBD1, is unchecked because there is no DNA. Germline CDR1 SGHTA, CDR2 FQGNSA. The CDR3 runs 14 residues. The CDR3 here is CASSQAPLRDTQYF.

The rearrangement uses TRBV7-9 and TRBJ1-4; the TCRdb D gene call, TRBD1, has no DNA to confirm it. Germline V gene data show CDR1 as SEHNR and CDR2 as FQNEAQ (reference sequence). The CDR3 is made up of 13 amino acids. The CDR3 region is CASAGATNEKLFF. The variable domain in full, completed from reference TRBV7-9 and TRBJ1-4, reads DTGVSQNPRHKITKRGQNVTFRCDPISEHNRLYWYRQTLGQGPEFLTYFQNEAQLEKSRLLSDRFSAERPKGSFSTLEIQRTEQGDSAMYLCASAGATNEKLFFGSGTQLSVL.

This sequence joins TRBV12-3 or TRBV12-4 and TRBJ1-2; the TCRdb D gene call, TRBD1, has no DNA to confirm it. This CDR3 is 15 amino acids long. CDR3 loop: CASSFLSGYHYGYTF.

This rearrangement joins TRBV29-1 to TRBJ1-2; TCRdb gives TRBD1 as the D gene, but with no DNA this cannot be confirmed. The CDR3 spans 12 residues. The germline gives CDR1 SQVTM, CDR2 ANQGSEA. The CDR3 sequence is CSVETGGSGYTF.

The gene calls are TRBV11-2 and TRBJ2-1; TCRdb proposes TRBD2, but this gene call is untestable without DNA. Germline V gene lookup returns CDR1 SGHAT and CDR2 FQNNGV. This CDR3 is built from 16 residues. The CDR3 here is CASSLGASPGGDEQFF.

This chain uses TRBV28 with TRBJ1-5; absent DNA, TCRdb's TRBD1 call cannot be checked. The CDR3 extends over 14 amino acids. Germline CDR1 reads MDHEN; CDR2 reads SYDVKM. CDR3 amino acids: CASSLKQGVQPQHF. The full variable domain, with the rest looked up from reference TRBV28 and TRBJ1-5, is DVKVTQSSRYLVKRTGEKVFLECVQDMDHENMFWYRQDPGLGLRLIYFSYDVKMKEKGDIPEGYSVSREKKERFSLILESASTNQTSMYLCASSLKQGVQPQHFGDGTRLSIL.

V gene TRBV2 combines with J gene TRBJ1-1. The CDR3 has 13 amino acids. Germline V gene lookup returns CDR1 SNHLY and CDR2 FYNNEI. CDR3 protein: CASRGTASLEAFF.